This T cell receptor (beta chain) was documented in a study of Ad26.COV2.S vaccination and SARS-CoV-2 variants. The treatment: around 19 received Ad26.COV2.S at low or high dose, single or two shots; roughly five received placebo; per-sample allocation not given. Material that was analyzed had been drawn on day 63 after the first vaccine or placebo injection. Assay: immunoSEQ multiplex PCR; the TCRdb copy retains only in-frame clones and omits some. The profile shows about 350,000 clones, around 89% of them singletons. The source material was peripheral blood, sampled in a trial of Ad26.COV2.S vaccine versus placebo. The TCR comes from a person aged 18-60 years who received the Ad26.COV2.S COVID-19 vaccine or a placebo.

CDR3 DNA sequence: TGTGCCAGCAGGCCCGACGGTGCCTACGAGCAGTACTTC. Translation: CASRPDGAYEQYF. This chain joins TRBV27 and TRBJ2-7; D gene ambiguous. From germline, CDR1 is MNHEY and CDR2 SMNVEV (reference sequence). The CDR3 totals 13 residues. The V end lost 6 bases, the J end lost 2 bases, and 11 bases lay between the germline ends.